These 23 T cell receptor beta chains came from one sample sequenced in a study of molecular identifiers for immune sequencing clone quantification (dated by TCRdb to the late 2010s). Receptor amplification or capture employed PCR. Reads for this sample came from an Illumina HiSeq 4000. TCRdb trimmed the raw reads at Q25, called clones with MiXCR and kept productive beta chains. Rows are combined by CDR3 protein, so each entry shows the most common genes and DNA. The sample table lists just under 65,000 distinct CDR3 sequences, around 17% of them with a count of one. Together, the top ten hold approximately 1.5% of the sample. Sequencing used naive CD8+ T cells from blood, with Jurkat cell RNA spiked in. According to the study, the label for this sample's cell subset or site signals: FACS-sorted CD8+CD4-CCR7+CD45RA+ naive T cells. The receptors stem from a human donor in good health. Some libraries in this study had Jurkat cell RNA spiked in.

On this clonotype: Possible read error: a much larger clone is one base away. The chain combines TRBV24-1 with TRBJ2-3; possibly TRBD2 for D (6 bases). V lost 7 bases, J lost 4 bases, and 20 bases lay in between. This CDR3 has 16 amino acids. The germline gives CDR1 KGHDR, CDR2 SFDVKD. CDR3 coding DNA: TGTGCCACCAGCTCGGGACTCCGCCGGGTCGCAGATACGCAGTATTTT. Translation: CATSSGLRRVADTQYF.

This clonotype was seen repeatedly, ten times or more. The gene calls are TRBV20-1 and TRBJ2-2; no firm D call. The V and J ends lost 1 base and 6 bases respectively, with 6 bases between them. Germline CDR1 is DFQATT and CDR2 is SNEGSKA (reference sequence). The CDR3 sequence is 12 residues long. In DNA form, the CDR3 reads TGCAGTGCTAGAGCCCCGTCCGGGGAGCTGTTTTTT. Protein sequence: CSARAPSGELFF.

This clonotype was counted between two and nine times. As DNA, the CDR3 is TGTGCCAGCAACTTTGGGGACCCTGACTACGAGCAGTACTTC. Translating gives CASNFGDPDYEQYF. The J gene is TRBJ2-7, the V gene TRBV2; D possibly matches TRBD1 or TRBD2 (5 bases each). Looked up from germline, CDR1 is SNHLY and CDR2 is FYNNEI. Trimming left V 7 bases short and J 3 bases short, with 16 bases between. CDR3 length: 14 residues.

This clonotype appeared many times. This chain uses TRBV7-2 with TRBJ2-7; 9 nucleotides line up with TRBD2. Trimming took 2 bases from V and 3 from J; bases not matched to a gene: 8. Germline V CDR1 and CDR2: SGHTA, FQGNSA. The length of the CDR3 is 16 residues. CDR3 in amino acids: CASSLRVRTSDYEQYF. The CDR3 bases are TGTGCCAGCAGCTTAAGAGTCCGGACTAGCGACTACGAGCAGTACTTC.

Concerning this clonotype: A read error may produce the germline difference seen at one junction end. In DNA form, the CDR3 reads TGTGTCTGGAGAAGCCTTTCGGATTACGAGCAGTACTTC. Its protein product is CVWRSLSDYEQYF. The chain recombines TRBV30 with TRBJ2-7; no clear D. Germline CDR1 reads GTSNPN; CDR2 reads SVGIG (reference sequence). This CDR3 has 13 residues. The full variable domain, its missing parts supplied by reference TRBV30 and TRBJ2-7, is SQTIHQWPATLVQPVGSPLSLECTVEGTSNPNLYWYRQAAGRGLQLLFYSVGIGQISSEVPQNLSASRPQDRQFILSSKKLLLSDSGFYLCVWRSLSDYEQYFGPGTRLTVT.

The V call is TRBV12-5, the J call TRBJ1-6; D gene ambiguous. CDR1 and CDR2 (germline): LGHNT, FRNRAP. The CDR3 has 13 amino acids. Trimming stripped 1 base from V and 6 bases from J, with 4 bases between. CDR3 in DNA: TGTGCTAGTGGTTTGGCACTTAATTCACCCCTCCACTTT. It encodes CASGLALNSPLHF.

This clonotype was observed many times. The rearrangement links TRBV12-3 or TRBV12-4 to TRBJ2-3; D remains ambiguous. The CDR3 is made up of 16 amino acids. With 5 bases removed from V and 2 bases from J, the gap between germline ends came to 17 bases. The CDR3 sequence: CASSPLLDELTDTQYF. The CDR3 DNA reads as TGTGCCAGCAGTCCTCTCCTGGACGAACTCACAGATACGCAGTATTTT.

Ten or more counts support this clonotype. CDR3 sequence: CAISDGGGQDEQYF. Here the CDR3 DNA reads TGTGCCATCAGTGATGGTGGAGGGCAAGACGAGCAGTACTTC. The chain couples TRBV10-3 to TRBJ2-7; possibly TRBD2 for D (6 bases). The CDR3 contains 14 residues. Germline CDR1 is ENHRY and CDR2 is SYGVKD. Trimming cost V 3 bases and J 5 bases, with 14 bases left between them.

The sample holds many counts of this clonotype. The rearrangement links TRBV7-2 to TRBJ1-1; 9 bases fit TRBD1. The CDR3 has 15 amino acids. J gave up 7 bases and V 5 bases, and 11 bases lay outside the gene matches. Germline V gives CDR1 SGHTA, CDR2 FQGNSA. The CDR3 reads CASSPTTGGLHEAFF. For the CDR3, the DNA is TGTGCCAGCAGCCCTACGACAGGGGGATTACATGAAGCTTTCTTT.

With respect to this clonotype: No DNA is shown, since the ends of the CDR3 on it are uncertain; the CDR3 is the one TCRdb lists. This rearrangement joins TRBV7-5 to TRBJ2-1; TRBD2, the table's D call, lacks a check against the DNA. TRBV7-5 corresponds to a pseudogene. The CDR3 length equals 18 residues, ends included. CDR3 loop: CISVPAASSGRQYNEQFF.

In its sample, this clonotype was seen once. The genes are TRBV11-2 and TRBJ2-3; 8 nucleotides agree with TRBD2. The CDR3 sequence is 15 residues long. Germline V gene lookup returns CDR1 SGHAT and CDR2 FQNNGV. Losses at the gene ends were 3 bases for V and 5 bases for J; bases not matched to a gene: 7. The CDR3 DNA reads TGTGCCAGCAGCTTCGGTAGCGGGAACCGAGATACGCAGTATTTT. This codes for CASSFGSGNRDTQYF.

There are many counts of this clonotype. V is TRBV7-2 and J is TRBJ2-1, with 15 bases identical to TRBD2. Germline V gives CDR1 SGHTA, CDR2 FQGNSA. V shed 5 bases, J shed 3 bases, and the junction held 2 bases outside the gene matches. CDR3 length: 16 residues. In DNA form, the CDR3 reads TGTGCCAGCAGCACGGGACTAGCGGGGGGCTACAATGAGCAGTTCTTC. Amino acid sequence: CASSTGLAGGYNEQFF.

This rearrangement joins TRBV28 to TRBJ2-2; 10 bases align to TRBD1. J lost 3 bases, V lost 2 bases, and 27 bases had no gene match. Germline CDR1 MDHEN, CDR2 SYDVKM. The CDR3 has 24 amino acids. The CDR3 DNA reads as TGTGCCAGCAGTTTAAGTAGCGGAATAGACAGGGGGCTTCAACTAGAGGTTGACACCGGGGAGCTGTTTTTT. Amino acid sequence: CASSLSSGIDRGLQLEVDTGELFF.

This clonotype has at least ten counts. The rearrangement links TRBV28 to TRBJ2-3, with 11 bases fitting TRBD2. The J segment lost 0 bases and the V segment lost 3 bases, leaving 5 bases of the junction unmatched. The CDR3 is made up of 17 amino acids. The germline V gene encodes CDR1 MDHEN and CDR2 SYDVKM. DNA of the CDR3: TGTGCCAGCAGTTTCCGACTAGCGGGGTCAAGCACAGATACGCAGTATTTT. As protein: CASSFRLAGSSTDTQYF. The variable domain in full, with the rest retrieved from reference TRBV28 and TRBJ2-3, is DVKVTQSSRYLVKRTGEKVFLECVQDMDHENMFWYRQDPGLGLRLIYFSYDVKMKEKGDIPEGYSVSREKKERFSLILESASTNQTSMYLCASSFRLAGSSTDTQYFGPGTRLTVL.

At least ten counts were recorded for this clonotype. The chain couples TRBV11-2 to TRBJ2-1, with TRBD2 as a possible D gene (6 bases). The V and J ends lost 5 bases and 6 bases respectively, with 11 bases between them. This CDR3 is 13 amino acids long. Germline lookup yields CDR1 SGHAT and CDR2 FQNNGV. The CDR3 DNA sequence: TGTGCCAGCAGCCGTGGGACTGGCAATGAGCAGTTCTTC. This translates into CASSRGTGNEQFF.

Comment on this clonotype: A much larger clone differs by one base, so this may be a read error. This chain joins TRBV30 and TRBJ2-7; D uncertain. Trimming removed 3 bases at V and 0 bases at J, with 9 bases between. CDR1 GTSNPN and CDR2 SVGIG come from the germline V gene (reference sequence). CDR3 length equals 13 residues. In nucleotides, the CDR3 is TGTGCCTGGAGGGTTGCCAGCTCCTACGAGCAGTACTTC. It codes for CAWRVASSYEQYF.

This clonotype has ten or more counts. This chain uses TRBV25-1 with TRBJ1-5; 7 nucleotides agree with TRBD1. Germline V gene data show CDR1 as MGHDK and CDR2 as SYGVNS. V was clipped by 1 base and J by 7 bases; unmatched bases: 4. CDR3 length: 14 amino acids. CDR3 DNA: TGTGCCAGCAGTGAATTAGAGGGGGCCCAGCCCCAGCATTTT. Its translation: CASSELEGAQPQHF. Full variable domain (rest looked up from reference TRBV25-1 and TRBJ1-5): EADIYQTPRYLVIGTGKKITLECSQTMGHDKMYWYQQDPGMELHLIHYSYGVNSTEKGDLSSESTVSRIRTEHFPLTLESARPSHTSQYLCASSELEGAQPQHFGDGTRLSIL.

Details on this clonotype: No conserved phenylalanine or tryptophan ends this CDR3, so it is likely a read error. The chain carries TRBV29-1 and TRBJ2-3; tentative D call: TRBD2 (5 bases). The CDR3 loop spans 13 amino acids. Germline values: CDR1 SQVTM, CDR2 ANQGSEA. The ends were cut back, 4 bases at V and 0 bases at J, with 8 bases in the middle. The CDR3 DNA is TGCAGCGTTGGGACTGAAAGCACAGATACGCAGTATTCT. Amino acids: CSVGTESTDTQYS.

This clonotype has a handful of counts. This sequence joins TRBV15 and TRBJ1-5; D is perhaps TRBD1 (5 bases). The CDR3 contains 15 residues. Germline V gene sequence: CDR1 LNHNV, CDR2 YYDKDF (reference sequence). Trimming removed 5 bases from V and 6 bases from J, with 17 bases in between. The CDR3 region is CATSVHQEGRQPQHF. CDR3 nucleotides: TGTGCCACCAGCGTACACCAGGAGGGGCGTCAGCCCCAGCATTTT. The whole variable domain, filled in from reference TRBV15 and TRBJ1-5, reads DAMVIQNPRYQVTQFGKPVTLSCSQTLNHNVMYWYQQKSSQAPKLLFHYYDKDFNNEADTPDNFQSRRPNTSFCFLDIRSPGLGDTAMYLCATSVHQEGRQPQHFGDGTRLSIL.

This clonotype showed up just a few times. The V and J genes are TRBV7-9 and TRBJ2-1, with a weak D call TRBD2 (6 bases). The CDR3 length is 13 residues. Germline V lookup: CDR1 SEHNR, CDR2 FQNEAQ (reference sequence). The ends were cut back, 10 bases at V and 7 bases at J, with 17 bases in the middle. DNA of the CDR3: TGTGCCAATCGACTAGTGGGTAATAATGAGCAGTTCTTC. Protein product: CANRLVGNNEQFF.

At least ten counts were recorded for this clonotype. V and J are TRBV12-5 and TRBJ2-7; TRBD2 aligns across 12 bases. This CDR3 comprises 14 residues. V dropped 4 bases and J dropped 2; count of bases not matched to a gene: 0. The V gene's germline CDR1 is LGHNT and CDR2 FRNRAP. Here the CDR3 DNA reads TGTGCTAGTGGTTGGACTAGCGGGGCCTACGAGCAGTACTTC. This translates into CASGWTSGAYEQYF.

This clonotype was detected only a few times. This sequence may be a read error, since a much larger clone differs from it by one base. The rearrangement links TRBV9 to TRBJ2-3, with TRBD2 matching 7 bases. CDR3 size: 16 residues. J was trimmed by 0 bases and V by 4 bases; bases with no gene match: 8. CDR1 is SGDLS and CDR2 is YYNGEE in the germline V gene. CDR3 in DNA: TGTGCCAGCAGCATAGCCGGGACTATTAGCACAGATACGCAGTATTTT. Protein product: CASSIAGTISTDTQYF. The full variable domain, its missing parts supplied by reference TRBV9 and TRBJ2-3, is DSGVTQTPKHLITATGQRVTLRCSPRSGDLSVYWYQQSLDQGLQFLIQYYNGEERAKGNILERFSAQQFPDLHSELNLSSLELGDSALYFCASSIAGTISTDTQYFGPGTRLTVL.

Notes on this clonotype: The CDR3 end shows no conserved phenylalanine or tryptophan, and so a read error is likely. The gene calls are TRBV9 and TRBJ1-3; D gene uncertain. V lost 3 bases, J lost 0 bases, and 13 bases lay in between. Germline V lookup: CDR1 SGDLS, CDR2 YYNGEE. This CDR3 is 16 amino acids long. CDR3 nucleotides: TGTGCCAGCAGCGCGCCGCCCCGCAGCTCTGGAAACACCATATATGTT. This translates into CASSAPPRSSGNTIYV.